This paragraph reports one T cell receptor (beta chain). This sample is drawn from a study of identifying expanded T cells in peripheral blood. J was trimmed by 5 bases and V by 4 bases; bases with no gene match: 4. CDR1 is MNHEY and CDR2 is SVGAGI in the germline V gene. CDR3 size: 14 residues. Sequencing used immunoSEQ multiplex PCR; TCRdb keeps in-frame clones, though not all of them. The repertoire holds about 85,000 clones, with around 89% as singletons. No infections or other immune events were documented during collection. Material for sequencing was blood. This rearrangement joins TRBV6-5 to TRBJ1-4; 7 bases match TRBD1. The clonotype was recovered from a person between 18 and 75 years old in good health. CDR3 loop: CASSSGTANEKLFF. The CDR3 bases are TGTGCCAGCAGTTCCGGGACAGCCAATGAAAAACTGTTTTTT.